This record concerns one TCR beta chain sequence. The data were taken from a study of blood T cell repertoires in COVID-19. At the level of the study: T cells, B-cell-depleted T cells, or PBMCs provided the cDNA or gDNA that served as material.

The germline V gene has CDR1 LNHDA and CDR2 SQIVND (reference sequence). The CDR3 has 14 residues. J lost 3 bases, V lost 5 bases, and 3 bases had no gene match. Authors' processing steps: Reference gene primer amplification in the assay estimated nucleated cell counts. Data came from immunoSEQ multiplex PCR; TCRdb stores just in-frame clones and leaves some out. Clone size and V and J calls were adopted from that table, with D and trimming inferred from the DNA. The sample contains roughly 100,000 clones, 75% to 90% of which appear only once. The TCR comes from a human donor in a cohort sampled during active COVID-19. The chain joins TRBV19 to TRBJ2-7; TRBD1 aligns across 11 bases. The sample comprised peripheral blood. Here the CDR3 DNA reads TGTGCCAGTAGTCCGGGACAGGGGGACTACGAGCAGTACTTC. Translation: CASSPGQGDYEQYF.